The 14 T cell receptor beta chains below all came from one sample that was sequenced in a study of CD8 T cell repertoires and HIV-1 epitope variants. No antigen is known for these receptors. Some clones are missing from TCRdb's copy, which holds only in-frame ones; the method was immunoSEQ multiplex PCR. The sample lists around 5,000 clones, approximately 67% occurring once. The sample consisted of cultured CD8+ T cells derived from PBMCs. These receptor sequences come from a male donor with HIV.

This clone was detected a few times. The chain has TRBV5-4 and TRBJ2-1; TRBD2 is a possible D gene (5 bases). The V gene's germline CDR1 is SGHNT and CDR2 YYREEE (reference sequence). The CDR3 has 15 residues. V lost 4 bases to trimming and J lost 5 bases, with 16 bases between them. The CDR3 sequence: CASSVWSLEDNEQFF. DNA of the CDR3: TGTGCCAGCAGCGTGTGGTCACTAGAAGACAATGAGCAGTTCTTC.

On this clone: The junction departs from the called germline gene at one end, perhaps through a read error. The V call is TRBV7-9, the J call TRBJ2-2, with 8 bases identical to TRBD2. CDR1 and CDR2 from the germline V gene are SEHNR and FQNEAQ (reference sequence). The CDR3 totals 17 residues. The CDR3 DNA reads as TGTGCCAGCAGCTTAGCGCGGGGGGCGTGGAACGCCGGGGAGCTGTTTTTT. Its translation is CASSLARGAWNAGELFF.

The chain is built from TRBV6-6 and TRBJ1-2, with D unclear. V lost 1 base and J lost 7, with 13 bases in between. Germline V gives CDR1 MNHNY, CDR2 SVGAGI (reference sequence). The CDR3 totals 14 residues. The CDR3 sequence is CASSYFQDRGGYTF. In DNA form, the CDR3 reads TGTGCCAGCAGTTACTTCCAGGATCGGGGTGGCTACACCTTC.

The chain employs TRBV13 and TRBJ2-2; 7 bases map to TRBD2. There are 15 residues in the CDR3. After removal of 8 bases from V and 5 bases from J, the junction contained 11 bases not matched to a gene. CDR1 and CDR2 from the germline V gene are PRHDT and FYEKMQ (reference sequence). The CDR3, as DNA: TGTGCCAGCGGAGGGGCGGGAGTGGAAACCGGGGAGCTGTTTTTT. Its protein product is CASGGAGVETGELFF. The full variable domain, its missing parts supplied by reference TRBV13 and TRBJ2-2, is AAGVIQSPRHLIKEKRETATLKCYPIPRHDTVYWYQQGPGQDPQFLISFYEKMQSDKGSIPDRFSAQQFSDYHSELNMSSLELGDSALYFCASGGAGVETGELFFGEGSRLTVL.

V and J are TRBV6-5 and TRBJ2-1; TRBD1 matches 10 bases. The germline V gene encodes CDR1 MNHEY and CDR2 SVGAGI. The CDR3 is 13 amino acids. After removal of 5 bases from V and 15 bases from J, the junction contained 10 bases not matched to a gene. CDR3 sequence reads: CASSDRTGGFPFF. CDR3 DNA sequence: TGTGCCAGCAGTGACCGGACAGGGGGATTTCCGTTCTTC.

The V call is TRBV7-2, the J call TRBJ2-1, with D hard to call. Per the germline V gene, CDR1 is SGHTA and CDR2 is FQGNSA. Trimming pared 1 base from V and 7 bases from J, leaving 8 bases between. The CDR3 is made up of 13 amino acids. CDR3 sequence reads: CASSLGGENEQFF. The CDR3 bases are TGTGCCAGCAGCTTAGGAGGAGAGAATGAGCAGTTCTTC. Supplemented by reference TRBV7-2 and TRBJ2-1, the full variable domain reads GAGVSQSPSNKVTEKGKDVELRCDPISGHTALYWYRQSLGQGLEFLIYFQGNSAPDKSGLPSDRFSAERTGGSVSTLTIQRTQQEDSAVYLCASSLGGENEQFFGPGTRLTVL.

The chain joins TRBV18 to TRBJ2-1, with D possibly TRBD2 on 5 matching bases. The length of the CDR3 is 15 residues. Trimming shortened V by 6 bases and J by 0 bases, and 12 bases separated the two germline ends. The germline V gene has CDR1 KGHSH and CDR2 LQKENI. Written as DNA, the CDR3 is TGTGCCAGCTCCCCGGACTGGAGCTCCTACAATGAGCAGTTCTTC. The encoded protein is CASSPDWSSYNEQFF. The whole variable domain, remainder taken from reference TRBV18 and TRBJ2-1, is NAGVMQNPRHLVRRRGQEARLRCSPMKGHSHVYWYRQLPEEGLKFMVYLQKENIIDESGMPKERFSAEFPKEGPSILRIQQVVRGDSAAYFCASSPDWSSYNEQFFGPGTRLTVL.

The chain is built from TRBV28 and TRBJ2-1; D possibly corresponds to TRBD2 (6 bases). Trimming took off 2 bases at V and 4 bases at J, with 6 bases between the two ends. The CDR3 totals 13 residues. The germline gives CDR1 MDHEN, CDR2 SYDVKM. CDR3 loop: CASSLGGYNEQFF. The CDR3 nucleotides are TGTGCCAGCAGTTTAGGAGGGTACAATGAGCAGTTCTTC. The full variable domain, its missing parts supplied by reference TRBV28 and TRBJ2-1, is DVKVTQSSRYLVKRTGEKVFLECVQDMDHENMFWYRQDPGLGLRLIYFSYDVKMKEKGDIPEGYSVSREKKERFSLILESASTNQTSMYLCASSLGGYNEQFFGPGTRLTVL.

The CDR3, as DNA: TGTGCCAGCAGCTTAGGGGCCGGCGGGGCGACCGAGCAGTTCTTC. It specifies CASSLGAGGATEQFF. The rearrangement uses TRBV7-8 and TRBJ2-1, with D possibly matching TRBD2 (6 bases). CDR3 size: 15 residues. The germline gives CDR1 SGHVS, CDR2 FQNEAQ. V was pared by 1 base and J by 10 bases, with 17 bases between.

This chain connects TRBV6-5 to TRBJ2-1, with TRBD2 matching over 10 bases. V trimming: 2 bases; J trimming: 2 bases; junction bases outside the gene matches: 3. Germline-derived CDR1 and CDR2 are MNHEY and SVGAGI. CDR3 length: 16 residues. CDR3: CASSYRTSGPYNEQFF. The CDR3 DNA reads TGTGCCAGCAGTTACCGGACTAGCGGACCCTACAATGAGCAGTTCTTC.

The J gene is TRBJ2-7, the V gene TRBV7-9; D is unclear. The V end lost 2 bases, the J end lost 2 bases, and 1 base lay between the germline ends. Germline assignment: CDR1 SEHNR and CDR2 FQNEAQ (reference sequence). The CDR3 consists of 11 residues. CDR3 sequence reads: CASSLTYEQYF. The CDR3 DNA follows: TGTGCCAGCAGCTTAACCTACGAGCAGTACTTC.

There are a few counts of this clone. This rearrangement joins TRBV28 to TRBJ2-7; 11 bases are a match to TRBD1. Germline V gene lookup returns CDR1 MDHEN and CDR2 SYDVKM. The CDR3 extends over 14 amino acids. Trimming removed 7 bases from V and 2 bases from J; junction bases left unmatched: 4. The CDR3 is CASNPGQGAYEQYF. The CDR3 coding sequence is TGTGCCAGCAATCCGGGACAGGGGGCCTACGAGCAGTACTTC.

The chain joins TRBV30 to TRBJ2-7; a weak D match, TRBD2 (7 bases). V was cut by 2 bases and J by 1 base, with 12 bases left in between. Germline assignment: CDR1 GTSNPN and CDR2 SVGIG (reference sequence). This CDR3 spans 14 amino acids. CDR3 sequence: CAWSRGGGSYEQYF. In DNA, the CDR3 is TGTGCCTGGAGTAGGGGAGGGGGGTCCTACGAGCAGTACTTC.

This clone is medium-sized (0.01 to 0.1%). The chain has TRBV28 and TRBJ1-2; no clear D gene. The CDR3 consists of 12 residues. V lost 5 bases to trimming and J lost 8 bases, with 12 bases between them. Germline V gives CDR1 MDHEN, CDR2 SYDVKM. CDR3 nucleotides: TGTGCCAGCAGTCTGGATCGCTGGGGCTACACCTTC. Its translation: CASSLDRWGYTF.